The present T cell receptor beta chain was sequenced within a study of blood T cells in healthy people across ages. With a J-beta primer mix and a sample-barcoded 5' primer, a second PCR ran about 6 to 11 cycles. In TCRdb, the 5' RACE reads were re-called with MiXCR into one record per CDR3 protein. The top ten hold about 2.9% of the sample, which has around 800,000 distinct CDR3 sequences, about 26% seen once. In germline, CDR1 is MGHRA, CDR2 YSYEKL. The CDR3 consists of 15 residues. Trimming took 0 bases from V and 6 from J, leaving 14 bases between them. These data were also filed under a second study, of T cells of mothers and their children. According to that study: Persistent microchimeric T cell clones were not found at ~100 per million sensitivity.

This sequence was found in a boy aged 5-17 years in good health. Sequencing input: blood. V is TRBV4-1 and J is TRBJ1-2; the D gene is possibly TRBD1 (6 bases). CDR3 coding DNA: TGCGCCAGCAGCCAAGATCCAGGACAGTCTAATGGCTACACCTTC. Translated: CASSQDPGQSNGYTF.